This T cell receptor beta chain was observed in a study of early T cells in non-severe SARS-CoV-2 infection. In TCRdb, the 5' RACE reads were re-called with MiXCR into one record per CDR3 protein. The data contain around 47,000 distinct CDR3 sequences, roughly 12% of them singletons. This clonotype was recorded at least ten times. The CDR3 totals 14 residues. V lost 6 bases, J lost 1 base, and 12 bases lay in between. Germline CDR1 is MNHEY and CDR2 is SVGAGI. The gene calls are TRBV6-5 and TRBJ1-1, with D possibly matching TRBD1 (5 bases). What was sequenced was whole blood. This TCR was recovered from an adult who was a healthcare worker with PCR-confirmed SARS-CoV-2 infection or an uninfected control (not recorded which). The CDR3 DNA is TGTGCCAGCAGCCTCCGGGGGAGGAACACTGAAGCTTTCTTT. It codes for CASSLRGRNTEAFF.